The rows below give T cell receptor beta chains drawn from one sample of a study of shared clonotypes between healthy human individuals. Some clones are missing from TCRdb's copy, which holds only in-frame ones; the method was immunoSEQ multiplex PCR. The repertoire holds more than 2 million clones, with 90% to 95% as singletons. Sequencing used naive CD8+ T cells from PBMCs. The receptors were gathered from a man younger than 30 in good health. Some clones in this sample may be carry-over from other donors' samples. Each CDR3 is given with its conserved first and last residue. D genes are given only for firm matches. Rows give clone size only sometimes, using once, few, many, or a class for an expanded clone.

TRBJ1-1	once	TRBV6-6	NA	TGTGCCAGCAGCCCGTACGGACGGACTGAAGCTTTCTTT	CASSPYGRTEAFF
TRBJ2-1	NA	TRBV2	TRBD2	TGTGCCAGCAGTGAATGGGTCGGGACTAGCAATGAGCAGTTCTTC	CASSEWVGTSNEQFF
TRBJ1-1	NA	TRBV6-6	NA	TGTGCCAGCAGTGTGGGGGGGGGCACTGAAGCTTTCTTT	CASSVGGGTEAFF
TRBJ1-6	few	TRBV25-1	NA	TGTGCCAGCAGTGAATACGGCCCCGGGAATTCACCCCTCCACTTT	CASSEYGPGNSPLHF
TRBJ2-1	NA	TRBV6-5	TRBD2	TGTGCCAGCAGTTCCTCGGGACTAGCGGGAGGAAATGAGCAGTTCTTC	CASSSSGLAGGNEQFF
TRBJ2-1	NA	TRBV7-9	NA	TGTGCCAGCAGCGGAGGGGAATACAATGAGCAGTTCTTC	CASSGGEYNEQFF
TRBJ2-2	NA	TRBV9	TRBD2	TGTGCCAGCGGGTGGGGCGGGAGAGGCACCGGGGAGCTGTTTTTT	CASGWGGRGTGELFF
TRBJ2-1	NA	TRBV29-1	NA	TGCAGCGTTGTTCCTGCGGATGAGCAGTTCTTC	CSVVPADEQFF
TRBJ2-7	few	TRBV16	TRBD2	TGTGCCAGCAGCCCGCGTCTAGCGGGGGGCGGCGAGCAGTACTTC	CASSPRLAGGGEQYF
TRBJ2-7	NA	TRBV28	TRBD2	TGTGCCAGCAGTTTTCGACTAGCGGGGGCCTACGAGCAGTACTTC	CASSFRLAGAYEQYF
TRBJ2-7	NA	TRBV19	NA	TGTGCCAGTAGTATAGTAGGCACCTCCTACGAGCAGTACTTC	CASSIVGTSYEQYF
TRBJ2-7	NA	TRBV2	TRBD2	TGTGCCGTTCGAAAGCGGGAGGGACCCTACGAGCAGTACTTC	CAVRKREGPYEQYF
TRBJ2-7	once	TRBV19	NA	TGTGCCAGTAGTATAGTACCGGGGGCGCTTCAAGAGCAGTACTTC	CASSIVPGALQEQYF
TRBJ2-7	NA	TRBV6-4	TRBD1	TGTGCCAGCAGTGCTTATGTGACAGGGGGATACGAGCAGTACTTC	CASSAYVTGGYEQYF
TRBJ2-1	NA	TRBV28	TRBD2	TGTGCCATCAGACCGGGACTAGCGGGAGACTTTCTCTACAATGAGCAGTTCTTC	CAIRPGLAGDFLYNEQFF
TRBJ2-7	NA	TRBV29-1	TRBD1	TGCAGCGTTGTTGGGACAGGGGATTGGAGCGAGCAGTACTTC	CSVVGTGDWSEQYF
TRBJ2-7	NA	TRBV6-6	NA	TGTGCCAGCAGTTTTGAACAGGGAGGCTACGAGCAGTACTTC	CASSFEQGGYEQYF
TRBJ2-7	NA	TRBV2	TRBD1	TGTGCCAGCAGTGAAGAACCCGGGACAGAGGGGGCCTACGAGCAGTACTTC	CASSEEPGTEGAYEQYF
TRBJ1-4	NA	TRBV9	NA	TGTGCCAGCAGCGTAGAAGCCAGGGCGAATGAAAAACTGTTTTTT	CASSVEARANEKLFF
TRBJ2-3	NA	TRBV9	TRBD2	TGTGCCAGCAGCCTCGGGGGGTCAGATACGCAGTATTTT	CASSLGGSDTQYF
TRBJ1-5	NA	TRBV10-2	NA	TGCGCCAGCAGAGCAGGTACCTATAGCAATCAGCCCCAGCATTTT	CASRAGTYSNQPQHF
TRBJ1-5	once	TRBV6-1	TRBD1	TGTGGGACTCAGGACAGGGGTTACCAGCCCCAGCATTTT	CGTQDRGYQPQHF
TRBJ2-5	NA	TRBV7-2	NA	TGTGCCAGCAGTCGACACCGGGAGACCCAGTACTTC	CASSRHRETQYF
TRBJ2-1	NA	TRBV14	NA	TGTGCCAGCAGCCAGGGGCGTGGTTATGAGCAGTTCTTC	CASSQGRGYEQFF
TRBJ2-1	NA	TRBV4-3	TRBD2	TGCGCCAGCAGCCACGGAGCGGGGGCCAGCGTTGAGCAGTTCTTC	CASSHGAGASVEQFF
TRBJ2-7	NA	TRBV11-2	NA	TGTGCCAGCAGCTTAGATCGTCCCGAGAGGTCCCCCTACGAGCAGTACTTC	CASSLDRPERSPYEQYF
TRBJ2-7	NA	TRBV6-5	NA	TGTGCCAGCAGTTACTCGAGGGGACCCGACTACGAGCAGTACTTC	CASSYSRGPDYEQYF
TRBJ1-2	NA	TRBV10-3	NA	TGTGCCATCAGTGAGTCTGTCCAGGGGACTAACTATGGCTACACCTTC	CAISESVQGTNYGYTF
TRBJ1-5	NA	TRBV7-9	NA	TGTGCCAGCAGCTTAGATCTGGGGGTCAATCAGCCCCAGCATTTT	CASSLDLGVNQPQHF
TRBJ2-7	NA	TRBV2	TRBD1	TGTGCCAGCGGGGGACAGGGGTCCTCTTACGAGCAGTACTTC	CASGGQGSSYEQYF
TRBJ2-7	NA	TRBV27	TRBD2	TGTGCCAGCAGTTCCGGACTAGCGGGAGGGCGTGAGCAGTACTTC	CASSSGLAGGREQYF
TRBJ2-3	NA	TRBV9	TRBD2	TGTGCCAGCAGCGCCCTGGGACTAGCGGGAGATACGCAGTATTTT	CASSALGLAGDTQYF
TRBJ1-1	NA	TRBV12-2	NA	TGTGCAAGTCGCTCCCGGGACAGCTGTAAGATGAACACTGAAGCTTTCTTT	CASRSRDSCKMNTEAFF
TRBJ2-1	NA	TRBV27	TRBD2	TGTGCCAGCAGTGCATCGGGAGGGAATGAGCAGTTCTTC	CASSASGGNEQFF
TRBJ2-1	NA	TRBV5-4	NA	TGTGCCAGCAGCTTGACCAATAATCGGCGGAGCCCGGATGAGCAGTTCTTC	CASSLTNNRRSPDEQFF
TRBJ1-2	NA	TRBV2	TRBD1	TGTGCCAGCAGCGAAGACAGGGGGCAGAGGTATGGCTACACCTTC	CASSEDRGQRYGYTF
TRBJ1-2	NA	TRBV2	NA	TGTGCCAGCAGTGAAGAAAAACCAGGGTTTGGCTATGGCTACACCTTC	CASSEEKPGFGYGYTF
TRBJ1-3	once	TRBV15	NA	TGTGCCACCAGCAGAGATTACAGGGTCTTCGGAAACACCATATATTTT	CATSRDYRVFGNTIYF
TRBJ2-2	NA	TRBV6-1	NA	TGTGCCAGCCGACCTTCCCGCCAGACCGGGGAGCTGTTTTTT	CASRPSRQTGELFF
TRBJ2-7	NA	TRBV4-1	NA	TGCGCCAGCAGCCCCGGGTTGAGGGGACTCTACGAGCAGTACTTC	CASSPGLRGLYEQYF
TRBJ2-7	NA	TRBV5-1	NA	TGCGCCAGCAGCTCCGTTGGGGAAGGACAGAGCTCCTACGAGCAGTACTTC	CASSSVGEGQSSYEQYF
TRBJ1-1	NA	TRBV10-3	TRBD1	TGTGCCATCACCTTGACAGGGAGTGGGAACACTGAAGCTTTCTTT	CAITLTGSGNTEAFF
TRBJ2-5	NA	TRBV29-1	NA	TGCAGCGTTGTTGGCAGTTCGGCGGACTGGGGGACCCAGTACTTC	CSVVGSSADWGTQYF
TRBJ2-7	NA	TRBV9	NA	TGTGCCAGCAGCGTAGGTCCAGGCCTCTCCTACGAGCAGTACTTC	CASSVGPGLSYEQYF
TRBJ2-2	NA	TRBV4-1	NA	TGCGCCAGCAGCCACCAGGGACCGAACACCGGGGAGCTGTTTTTT	CASSHQGPNTGELFF
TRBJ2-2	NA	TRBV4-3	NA	TGCGCCAGCAGCCAACACACCGGGGAGCTGTTTTTT	CASSQHTGELFF
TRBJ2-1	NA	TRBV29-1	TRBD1	TGCAGCGTCGAGGGACAGGGAAAATACAATGAGCAGTTCTTC	CSVEGQGKYNEQFF
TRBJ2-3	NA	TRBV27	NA	TGTGCCAGCAGTTGGCAGGCAGCAGATACGCAGTATTTT	CASSWQAADTQYF
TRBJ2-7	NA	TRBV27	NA	TGTGCCAGCAGTATAAGCCCCTCTCACGGTTTATACGAGCAGTACTTC	CASSISPSHGLYEQYF
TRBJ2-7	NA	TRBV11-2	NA	TGTGCCAGCAGCTTAGATCTACTTCATAGCTCCTACGAGCAGTACTTC	CASSLDLLHSSYEQYF
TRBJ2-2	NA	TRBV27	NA	TGTGCCAGCAGTTTAATGGGTCCCGGGGAGCTGTTTTTT	CASSLMGPGELFF
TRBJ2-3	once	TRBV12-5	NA	TGTGCTAGTGGTTTGGTACTGACAGATACGCAGTATTTT	CASGLVLTDTQYF
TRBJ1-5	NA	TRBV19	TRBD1	TGTGCCAGTAGTGCCAGGGGGGCCGGGGATCAGCCCCAGCATTTT	CASSARGAGDQPQHF
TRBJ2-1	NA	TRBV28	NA	TGTGCCAGCAGTTTATCCCGGGAGCTGGGGGACAATGAGCAGTTCTTC	CASSLSRELGDNEQFF
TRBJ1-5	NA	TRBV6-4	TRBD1	TGTGCCAGCAGCCCCGGGACAGGGGTTCAGCCCCAGCATTTT	CASSPGTGVQPQHF
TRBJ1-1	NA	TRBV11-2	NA	TGTGCCAGCAGCCCCCTGGCAGCGCTGAACACTGAAGCTTTCTTT	CASSPLAALNTEAFF
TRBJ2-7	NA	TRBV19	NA	TGTGCCAGTAGTATGGGTCAGGGCTACGAGCAGTACTTC	CASSMGQGYEQYF